This T cell receptor (beta chain) was sequenced during a study of HIV-infected patients and healthy controls. Findings and limits, study-wide: With just sixteen HIV-infected individuals processed, the findings' generality was considered strongly limited. The diversity differences were not explained by slight age and sex differences between study cohorts.

By share, this clonotype ranks as medium-sized. The antigen is unknown. All unsorted peripheral T cells were captured because whole blood was used without fractionation. V dropped 3 bases and J dropped 4 bases, with 15 bases sitting between them. CDR1 is SQVTM and CDR2 is ANQGSEA in the germline V gene. The CDR3 has 14 amino acids. Alpha and beta constant-region primers primed reverse transcription of about 500 ng RNA. Using multiplexing indices, alpha and beta chain libraries were generated apart by chain-specific third strand synthesis. Each CDR3 protein gets one entry after TCRdb re-called the 5' RACE reads with MiXCR. The sample carries some 10,000 distinct CDR3 sequences, roughly 6% recorded once.

Sequencing was carried out using blood. This TCR was sampled from an adult in good health. The V call is TRBV29-1, the J call TRBJ1-1; D is unclear. The DNA of the CDR3 is TGCAGCGTTGACGTGTCCGGGATCGTCACTGAAGCTTTCTTT. Its protein is CSVDVSGIVTEAFF.